The 19 T cell receptor beta chains presented below share a single source sample, sequenced in a study of breast tumors, draining lymph nodes, adjacent tissues. Samples came from axillary lymph nodes draining the breast cancer. A single record per CDR3 protein comes from TCRdb applying MiXCR to the multiplex PCR reads. The sample contains about 130,000 distinct CDR3 sequences, roughly 20% of which appear only once. Sequencing was done on a sample of axillary lymph node tissue. Receptor source: a female donor with breast cancer. Some clones in this sample may be carry-over from other donors' samples.

This clonotype occurred many times. The chain has TRBV12-3 or TRBV12-4 and TRBJ2-7; a weak D match, TRBD1 (5 bases). The CDR3 runs to 11 residues. The V and J ends lost 8 bases and 2 bases respectively, with 7 bases between them. The CDR3 DNA is TGTGCCAGCGGACAAGCCTACGAGCAGTACTTC. This translates into CASGQAYEQYF.

In its sample, this clonotype was seen many times. The chain uses TRBV20-1 and TRBJ2-1, with TRBD2 as a possible D gene (6 bases). V was pared by 5 bases and J by 0 bases, with 14 bases between. In germline, CDR1 is DFQATT, CDR2 SNEGSKA (reference sequence). This CDR3 is 15 amino acids long. The CDR3 is CSAPAGGNSYNEQFF. CDR3 bases: TGCAGTGCTCCCGCAGGCGGGAACTCCTACAATGAGCAGTTCTTC.

This clonotype was seen at least ten times. V and J are TRBV28 and TRBJ1-2; D is ambiguous. Looked up from germline, CDR1 is MDHEN and CDR2 is SYDVKM. With 6 bases removed from V and 6 bases from J, the gap between germline ends came to 17 bases. CDR3 length: 14 residues. This CDR3 reads CASSSPTMRDGYTF. Written as DNA, the CDR3 is TGTGCCAGCAGCAGCCCCACAATGCGAGATGGCTACACCTTC.

Details on this clonotype: A read error may be the cause here, since a much bigger clone is one base away. The chain is built from TRBV7-9 and TRBJ1-4, with TRBD1 identical over 9 bases. Germline CDR1 and CDR2: SEHNR and FQNEAQ (reference sequence). This CDR3 spans 15 amino acids. This chain's CDR3 is CASSQGTGNREKLSF. The CDR3 DNA is TGTGCCAGCAGCCAAGGGACAGGGAATCGGGAAAAACTGTCTTTT.

Comment on this clonotype: This sequence may be a read error, since a much larger clone differs from it by one base. V and J are TRBV7-9 and TRBJ2-7; the D call may be TRBD1 or TRBD2 (5 bases each). The CDR3 has 15 amino acids. V lost 3 bases and J lost 3, with 15 bases in between. Germline-derived CDR1 and CDR2 are SEHNR and FQNEAQ (reference sequence). In DNA form, the CDR3 reads TGTGCCAGCAGCTTCGACCGGGACGGTTACTACGAGCAGTACTTC. This gives the protein CASSFDRDGYYEQYF.

The table lists this clonotype with a few counts. J is TRBJ2-3 and V is TRBV27; 11 bases are a match to TRBD2. The J segment lost 2 bases and the V segment lost 6 bases, leaving 4 bases of the junction unmatched. Germline lookup yields CDR1 MNHEY and CDR2 SMNVEV (reference sequence). The CDR3 loop spans 15 amino acids. In nucleotides, the CDR3 is TGTGCCAGCAGCAGACTAGCGGGACCCACAGATACGCAGTATTTT. Protein product: CASSRLAGPTDTQYF.

Only a few counts were recorded for this clonotype. The chain uses TRBV30 and TRBJ2-3, with 10 positions matching TRBD2. Unmatched junction bases numbered 4, after V lost 1 base and J lost 0 bases. In germline, CDR1 is GTSNPN, CDR2 SVGIG (reference sequence). The length of the CDR3 is 16 residues. CDR3 in DNA: TGTGCCTGGAGTGCTAGCGGGAGTGGGAGCACAGATACGCAGTATTTT. It translates to CAWSASGSGSTDTQYF.

This clonotype was recorded many times. This chain joins TRBV6-1 and TRBJ1-2, with a weak D call TRBD1 (6 bases). Germline V gene data show CDR1 as MNHNS and CDR2 as SASEGT. This CDR3 has 16 residues. The ends were cut back, 3 bases at V and 0 bases at J, with 14 bases in the middle. CDR3 sequence (DNA): TGTGCCAGCAGTGATCCCCCGACAGGTTCTAACTATGGCTACACCTTC. This encodes CASSDPPTGSNYGYTF.

This clonotype was found many times. The gene calls are TRBV5-5 and TRBJ2-2; unclear D gene. Germline CDR1 reads SGHKS; CDR2 reads YYEKEE (reference sequence). This CDR3 has 15 residues. The V and J ends lost 0 bases and 4 bases respectively, with 10 bases between them. In DNA, the CDR3 is TGTGCCAGCAGCTTGGCTTGGTTGAGCACCGGGGAGCTGTTTTTT. This translates into CASSLAWLSTGELFF.

This clonotype is a singleton in its sample. This may be a read error: a much more frequent sequence differs by one nucleotide. CDR3 coding DNA: TGTGCCAGCAGCTTGGAAGGTCCGAGGGCAGATACGCAGTATTTT. It codes for CASSLEGPRADTQYF. This sequence joins TRBV5-4 and TRBJ2-3; weak D call: TRBD2 (5 bases). Germline CDR1 SGHNT, CDR2 YYREEE (reference sequence). CDR3 size: 15 residues. V shed 0 bases and J shed 4 bases, with 12 bases lying between them.

This clonotype was observed at least ten times. The rearrangement links TRBV18 to TRBJ1-3; no reliable D call. The V end lost 3 bases, the J end lost 2 bases, and 11 bases lay between the germline ends. The CDR3 is 15 amino acids. Germline-derived CDR1 and CDR2 are KGHSH and LQKENI. Here the CDR3 reads CASSPTGGTGNTIYF. DNA of the CDR3: TGTGCCAGCTCACCCACCGGAGGAACTGGAAACACCATATATTTT.

This clonotype appeared once. A much bigger clone sits one base away, suggesting this may be a read error. V and J are TRBV20-1 and TRBJ2-2; a weak D match, TRBD2 (5 bases). CDR3 length: 17 residues. Per the germline V gene, CDR1 is DFQATT and CDR2 is SNEGSKA (reference sequence). CDR3 loop: CSARGPGTLANTGELSF. The CDR3 bases are TGCAGTGCTAGAGGACCGGGAACGCTCGCGAACACCGGGGAGCTGTCTTTT.

The rearrangement joins TRBV28 to TRBJ2-7; 7 positions agree with TRBD2. The V and J ends lost 2 bases and 0 bases, in that order; junction bases with no gene match: 7. Germline CDR1 and CDR2: MDHEN and SYDVKM. CDR3 length equals 16 residues. CDR3 coding DNA: TGTGCCAGCAGTTTAAACCTAGCGGAAAGCTCCTACGAGCAGTACTTC. It specifies CASSLNLAESSYEQYF. The full variable domain, completed using reference TRBV28 and TRBJ2-7, is DVKVTQSSRYLVKRTGEKVFLECVQDMDHENMFWYRQDPGLGLRLIYFSYDVKMKEKGDIPEGYSVSREKKERFSLILESASTNQTSMYLCASSLNLAESSYEQYFGPGTRLTVT.

This clonotype was detected many times. The rearrangement joins TRBV11-2 to TRBJ2-5; 7 positions agree with TRBD2. In germline, CDR1 is SGHAT, CDR2 FQNNGV. V was pared by 1 base and J by 3 bases, with 5 bases of the junction left unmatched. There are 15 residues in the CDR3. The CDR3 DNA reads as TGTGCCAGCAGCTTAGGACTAGCCCTTAAAGAGACCCAGTACTTC. It translates to CASSLGLALKETQYF.

Comments on this clonotype: A much larger clonotype is one base distant, so this may be a read error. This sequence joins TRBV27 and TRBJ2-7; a possible D gene is TRBD2 (5 bases). Trimming removed 5 bases from V and 4 bases from J, with 21 bases in between. Per the germline V gene, CDR1 is MNHEY and CDR2 is SMNVEV (reference sequence). This CDR3 spans 16 amino acids. Written as DNA, the CDR3 is TGTGCCAGCAGTGCAGCCTATAGAGGGCAATGGTACGAGCAGTACTTC. It is translated as CASSAAYRGQWYEQYF.

This clonotype was observed at least ten times. The V and J genes are TRBV2 and TRBJ2-2; TRBD1 might be the D (6 bases). The length of the CDR3 is 14 residues. Per the germline V gene, CDR1 is SNHLY and CDR2 is FYNNEI. Trimming stripped 6 bases from V and 4 bases from J, with 12 bases between. This CDR3 reads CASSYGTSTGELFF. The CDR3 DNA follows: TGTGCCAGCAGCTACGGGACATCCACCGGGGAGCTGTTTTTT. Full variable domain (missing parts from reference TRBV2 and TRBJ2-2): EPEVTQTPSHQVTQMGQEVILRCVPISNHLYFYWYRQILGQKVEFLVSFYNNEISEKSEIFDDQFSVERPDGSNFTLKIRSTKLEDSAMYFCASSYGTSTGELFFGEGSRLTVL.

This clonotype was recorded at least ten times. The chain is built from TRBV12-3 or TRBV12-4 and TRBJ2-1; no reliable D call. The CDR3 runs to 13 residues. The V end was cut by 3 bases, the J end by 3 bases, with 6 bases between. The CDR3 nucleotides are TGTGCCAGCAGTTTCTACAGCTACAATGAGCAGTTCTTC. Its protein is CASSFYSYNEQFF.

The V and J genes are TRBV27 and TRBJ2-1; 9 positions agree with TRBD2. With 5 bases clipped from V and 6 bases from J, the junction kept 14 bases outside the gene matches. The CDR3 runs to 17 residues. Germline CDR1 MNHEY, CDR2 SMNVEV (reference sequence). The CDR3 loop is CASSGKREAPSTNEQFF. CDR3 sequence (DNA): TGTGCCAGCAGTGGTAAGCGGGAGGCCCCCTCCACCAATGAGCAGTTCTTC.

This clonotype was seen a handful of times. The J gene is TRBJ1-5, the V gene TRBV19; 8 nucleotides match TRBD1. This CDR3 has 14 amino acids. Per the germline V gene, CDR1 is LNHDA and CDR2 is SQIVND (reference sequence). J was trimmed by 5 bases and V by 7 bases; bases with no gene match: 7. CDR3 DNA: TGTGCCAGTACGCCCCAGACAGGGGATCAGCCCCAGCATTTT. This encodes CASTPQTGDQPQHF. The complete variable domain, with remaining parts taken from reference TRBV19 and TRBJ1-5, reads DGGITQSPKYLFRKEGQNVTLSCEQNLNHDAMYWYRQDPGQGLRLIYYSQIVNDFQKGDIAEGYSVSREKKESFPLTVTSAQKNPTAFYLCASTPQTGDQPQHFGDGTRLSIL.